One sample yielded the 27 T cell receptor beta chains listed below, sequenced in a study of technical replicates of blood from several donors. Assay: immunoSEQ multiplex PCR; the TCRdb copy retains only in-frame clones and omits some. The sample lists more than 65,000 clones, roughly 91% occurring once. Sequencing input: T cells isolated from PBMCs. Source of these receptors: a human donor in good health.

This clone was counted a single time. The rearrangement joins TRBV6-1 to TRBJ1-4; tentatively, D is TRBD1 (6 bases). V lost 2 bases and J 4 bases, leaving 17 bases between the germline ends. CDR1 is MNHNS and CDR2 is SASEGT in the germline V gene. There are 17 residues in the CDR3. CDR3 sequence reads: CASSELALAGVNEKLFF. In nucleotides, the CDR3 is TGTGCCAGCAGTGAATTAGCGTTGGCAGGGGTTAATGAAAAACTGTTTTTT.

The CDR3 loop reads CAWSLGGSNEKLFF. In DNA form, the CDR3 reads TGTGCCTGGAGTCTAGGGGGCTCTAATGAAAAACTGTTTTTT. This rearrangement joins TRBV30 to TRBJ1-4, with TRBD1 matching over 7 bases. The V gene's germline CDR1 is GTSNPN and CDR2 SVGIG (reference sequence). This CDR3 has 14 residues. Germline trimming cut 2 bases from V and 3 bases from J; bases unmatched to any gene: 3. The entire variable domain, with the rest obtained from reference TRBV30 and TRBJ1-4, is as follows: SQTIHQWPATLVQPVGSPLSLECTVEGTSNPNLYWYRQAAGRGLQLLFYSVGIGQISSEVPQNLSASRPQDRQFILSSKKLLLSDSGFYLCAWSLGGSNEKLFFGSGTQLSVL.

This chain uses TRBV30 with TRBJ2-1; 7 positions agree with TRBD1. The germline gives CDR1 GTSNPN, CDR2 SVGIG (reference sequence). This CDR3 contains 16 residues. Trimming at V came to 3 bases and at J to 5 bases, leaving 13 bases not matched to a gene. The CDR3: CAWSSRWDRADNEQFF. DNA for the CDR3: TGTGCCTGGAGCAGCCGCTGGGACAGAGCCGACAATGAGCAGTTCTTC. The full variable domain, completed using reference TRBV30 and TRBJ2-1, is SQTIHQWPATLVQPVGSPLSLECTVEGTSNPNLYWYRQAAGRGLQLLFYSVGIGQISSEVPQNLSASRPQDRQFILSSKKLLLSDSGFYLCAWSSRWDRADNEQFFGPGTRLTVL.

The chain employs TRBV25-1 and TRBJ1-5, with D perhaps matching TRBD1 (6 bases). Germline V CDR1 and CDR2: MGHDK, SYGVNS. The CDR3 contains 14 residues. V was clipped by 4 bases and J by 5 bases, with 12 bases between them. In DNA form, the CDR3 reads TGTGCCAGCAGTGGAGGGGGTCCGCATCAGCCCCAGCATTTT. Its protein is CASSGGGPHQPQHF.

This clone was observed a handful of times. CDR3 bases: TGTGCCAGTAACAGGGTCGGGGCCAACGTCCTGACTTTC. Translation: CASNRVGANVLTF. The rearrangement joins TRBV19 to TRBJ2-6, with D perhaps TRBD1 (6 bases). Trimming removed 7 bases from V and 4 bases from J, with 8 bases in between. Germline V gene sequence: CDR1 LNHDA, CDR2 SQIVND (reference sequence). This CDR3 comprises 13 residues.

The V and J genes are TRBV19 and TRBJ2-7; 7 bases align to TRBD1. Trimming took 10 bases from V and 0 from J; bases not matched to a gene: 9. The germline CDR1 and CDR2 sequences are LNHDA and SQIVND (reference sequence). The length of the CDR3 is 14 residues. CDR3 nucleotides: TGTGCCATTGCGGAGGACAGGAGCTCCTACGAGCAGTACTTC. It is translated as CAIAEDRSSYEQYF.

V is TRBV29-1 and J is TRBJ2-7; TRBD1 is a possible D gene (5 bases). The length of the CDR3 is 13 residues. Germline lookup yields CDR1 SQVTM and CDR2 ANQGSEA. The V and J ends lost 6 bases and 2 bases respectively, with 14 bases between them. The CDR3 loop is CSVDKNEPYEQYF. CDR3 DNA sequence: TGCAGCGTGGACAAGAACGAACCCTACGAGCAGTACTTC.

This clone was recorded once. This chain uses TRBV10-2 with TRBJ2-3, with a tentative D call TRBD2 (7 bases). There are 16 residues in the CDR3. Looked up from germline, CDR1 is WSHSY and CDR2 is SAAADI. Trimming removed 3 bases at V and 3 bases at J, with 16 bases between. The CDR3 nucleotides are TGCGCCAGCAGTGATGCGGGGGCGTTAATTACAGATACGCAGTATTTT. Translated: CASSDAGALITDTQYF.

The rearrangement joins TRBV11-2 to TRBJ2-3; D unclear. The CDR3 spans 14 residues. V was pared by 4 bases and J by 2 bases, with 10 bases between. The V gene's germline CDR1 is SGHAT and CDR2 FQNNGV. CDR3 amino acids: CASSSLLPTDTQYF. CDR3 coding DNA: TGTGCCAGCAGCTCCCTTCTCCCCACAGATACGCAGTATTTT.

V is TRBV6-5 and J is TRBJ1-2, with 8 bases fitting TRBD1. This CDR3 is built from 14 residues. V lost 5 bases, J lost 8 bases, and 10 bases stayed unmatched. Germline loops: CDR1 MNHEY, CDR2 SVGAGI. DNA for the CDR3: TGTGCCAGCAGTCGGACAGGGATGGGGGGAGGCTACACCTTC. Translating it yields CASSRTGMGGGYTF.

The sample holds one count of this clone. The rearrangement uses TRBV18 and TRBJ1-3; D may be TRBD1 (6 bases). The CDR3 consists of 16 residues. Germline CDR1 is KGHSH and CDR2 is LQKENI. V was trimmed by 6 bases and J by 2 bases, leaving 17 bases between them. CDR3 bases: TGTGCCAGCTCGACCACCACAGGGAGTACTGGAAACACCATATATTTT. Protein product: CASSTTTGSTGNTIYF.

This clone was detected only a few times. The rearrangement joins TRBV6-5 to TRBJ1-5; possibly TRBD1 for D (6 bases). Germline CDR1 reads MNHEY; CDR2 reads SVGAGI. The CDR3 is 15 amino acids. V dropped 6 bases and J dropped 4 bases, with 16 bases sitting between them. In DNA, the CDR3 is TGTGCCAGCAGACAAACAGGGCCTTCTAATCAGCCCCAGCATTTT. As protein: CASRQTGPSNQPQHF.

The chain links TRBV11-2 to TRBJ2-3; D is unclear. CDR3 length equals 12 residues. The germline V gene encodes CDR1 SGHAT and CDR2 FQNNGV. Deletions cut 3 bases from V and 6 bases from J, with 7 bases between. In DNA form, the CDR3 reads TGTGCCAGCAGCTTGTTAGAGGATACGCAGTATTTT. Encoded protein: CASSLLEDTQYF.

The chain combines TRBV6-1 with TRBJ1-2, with TRBD1 matching 7 bases. The CDR3 is 15 amino acids. Germline V CDR1 and CDR2: MNHNS, SASEGT. With V trimmed by 6 bases and J by 8 bases, 15 bases remained unmatched. CDR3 loop: CASRGVTGQHWGYTF. For the CDR3, the DNA is TGTGCCAGCAGAGGGGTGACGGGACAGCATTGGGGCTACACCTTC.

The CDR3 loop is CATKAGTGFYYTF. The CDR3 bases are TGTGCCACCAAAGCCGGGACAGGGTTTTACTACACCTTC. The chain joins TRBV28 to TRBJ1-2; TRBD1 aligns across 9 bases. Germline-derived CDR1 and CDR2 are MDHEN and SYDVKM. Unmatched junction bases numbered 13, after V lost 10 bases and J lost 10 bases. This CDR3 contains 13 residues.

As to this clone: The same CDR3 is also encoded by other DNA sequences in this sample. This chain links TRBV30 with TRBJ1-5; the D is unclear. With 2 bases removed from V and 3 bases from J, the gap between germline ends came to 8 bases. The CDR3 consists of 13 residues. Per germline, CDR1 GTSNPN and CDR2 SVGIG (reference sequence). CDR3 in amino acids: CAWSSLDNQPQHF. CDR3 DNA sequence: TGTGCCTGGAGTTCACTCGACAATCAGCCCCAGCATTTT.

The V call is TRBV5-4, the J call TRBJ1-2; maybe TRBD1 (6 bases). This CDR3 comprises 14 residues. Germline values: CDR1 SGHNT, CDR2 YYREEE (reference sequence). Deletions cut 3 bases from V and 10 bases from J, with 19 bases between. CDR3 protein: CASSYQGSQGYYTF. The DNA of the CDR3 is TGTGCCAGCAGCTATCAGGGCTCCCAGGGGTACTACACCTTC.

The chain employs TRBV9 and TRBJ2-3; 10 nucleotides align to TRBD2. There are 16 residues in the CDR3. Germline V gene lookup returns CDR1 SGDLS and CDR2 YYNGEE. The V gene end was trimmed by 2 bases and the J gene end by 2 bases; junction bases not matched to a gene: 5. This chain's CDR3 is CASSVGTSDYTDTQYF. CDR3 DNA sequence: TGTGCCAGCAGCGTTGGGACTAGCGATTACACAGATACGCAGTATTTT.

The chain employs TRBV7-9 and TRBJ2-1; TRBD1 is a possible D gene (6 bases). CDR1 is SEHNR, CDR2 FQNEAQ, per germline (reference sequence). The V end lost 11 bases, the J end lost 4 bases, and 9 bases lay between the germline ends. The CDR3 has 11 residues. CDR3 region: CAGDIYNEQFF. CDR3 DNA: TGTGCCGGGGACATTTACAATGAGCAGTTCTTC.

V gene TRBV2 combines with J gene TRBJ2-7; 7 positions match TRBD1. From germline, CDR1 is SNHLY and CDR2 FYNNEI. The CDR3 extends over 15 amino acids. Losses at the gene ends were 5 bases for V and 1 base for J; bases not matched to a gene: 8. The chain's CDR3 is CASSQQGSRSYEQYF. The CDR3 DNA follows: TGTGCCAGCAGTCAACAGGGGTCACGGTCCTACGAGCAGTACTTC.

This chain joins TRBV27 and TRBJ2-3; the D gene is possibly TRBD1 (6 bases). CDR3 size: 16 residues. Trimming shortened V by 5 bases and J by 6 bases, and 21 bases separated the two germline ends. From germline, CDR1 is MNHEY and CDR2 SMNVEV (reference sequence). CDR3 protein: CASSPSFRGINDTQYF. In DNA form, the CDR3 reads TGTGCCAGCAGTCCGTCATTCAGGGGAATCAACGATACGCAGTATTTT.

The rearrangement uses TRBV6-1 and TRBJ2-7; no reliable D call. V lost 7 bases and J 1 base, leaving 8 bases between the germline ends. CDR1 is MNHNS, CDR2 SASEGT, per germline. The CDR3 sequence is 12 residues long. For the CDR3, the DNA is TGTGCCAGCAAATACTATTCCTACGAGCAGTACTTC. As protein: CASKYYSYEQYF.

The chain is built from TRBV28 and TRBJ2-7; D is possibly TRBD2 (5 bases). This CDR3 contains 15 residues. Germline V lookup: CDR1 MDHEN, CDR2 SYDVKM. Trimming cost V 2 bases and J 0 bases, with 11 bases left between them. CDR3 region: CASSLARSGSYEQYF. CDR3 bases: TGTGCCAGCAGTTTAGCTAGAAGCGGCTCCTACGAGCAGTACTTC.

The genes are TRBV9 and TRBJ2-5, with D possibly TRBD2 on 5 matching bases. Trimming shortened V by 0 bases and J by 4 bases, and 13 bases separated the two germline ends. CDR3 size: 15 residues. Germline-derived CDR1 and CDR2 are SGDLS and YYNGEE. This CDR3 is CASSVAGKKLETQYF. CDR3 bases: TGTGCCAGCAGCGTAGCGGGGAAAAAGCTAGAGACCCAGTACTTC.

The rearrangement uses TRBV11-2 and TRBJ1-4; D gene uncertain. The ends were cut back, 4 bases at V and 8 bases at J, with 8 bases in the middle. Germline CDR1 SGHAT, CDR2 FQNNGV. The CDR3 covers 12 residues. CDR3 region: CASSSAREKLFF. The CDR3 DNA follows: TGTGCCAGCAGCTCCGCGAGGGAAAAACTGTTTTTT. Full variable domain (missing parts from reference TRBV11-2 and TRBJ1-4): EAGVAQSPRYKIIEKRQSVAFWCNPISGHATLYWYQQILGQGPKLLIQFQNNGVVDDSQLPKDRFSAERLKGVDSTLKIQPAKLEDSAVYLCASSSAREKLFFGSGTQLSVL.

The chain carries TRBV7-2 and TRBJ2-1; D remains ambiguous. Germline V gene lookup returns CDR1 SGHTA and CDR2 FQGNSA. V lost 3 bases, J lost 9 bases, and 9 bases lay in between. The CDR3 length is 12 residues. In DNA form, the CDR3 reads TGTGCCAGCAGCTTTGACGAGGTTGAGCAGTTCTTC. Translation: CASSFDEVEQFF.

This clone was counted once. This sequence joins TRBV4-1 and TRBJ2-5; 7 bases fit TRBD2. V gave up 0 bases and J gave up 4 bases; unmatched junction bases: 8. This CDR3 comprises 16 residues. CDR1 is MGHRA and CDR2 is YSYEKL in the germline V gene. CDR3 nucleotides: TGCGCCAGCAGCCAAGATAGGTGGGAGGGCAGAGAGACCCAGTACTTC. Its translation: CASSQDRWEGRETQYF.